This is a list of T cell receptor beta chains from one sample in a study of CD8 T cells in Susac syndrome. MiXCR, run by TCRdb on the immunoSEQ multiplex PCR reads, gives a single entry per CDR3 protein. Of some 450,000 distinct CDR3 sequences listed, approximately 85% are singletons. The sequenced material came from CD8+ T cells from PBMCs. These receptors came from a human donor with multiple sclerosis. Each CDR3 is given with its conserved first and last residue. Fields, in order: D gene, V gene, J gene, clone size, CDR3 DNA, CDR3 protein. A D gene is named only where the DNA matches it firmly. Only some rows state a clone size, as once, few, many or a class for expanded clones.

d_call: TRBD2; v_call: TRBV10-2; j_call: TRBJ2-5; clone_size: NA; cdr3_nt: TGCGCCACCCGGTCGGGGGGGGAGACCCAGTACTTC; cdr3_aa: CATRSGGETQYF
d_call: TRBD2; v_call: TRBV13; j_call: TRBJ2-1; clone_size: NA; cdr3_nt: TGTGCCAGCAGCTTGTCTAGCGGGGGGGCTGGGAATGAGCAGTTCTTC; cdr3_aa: CASSLSSGGAGNEQFF
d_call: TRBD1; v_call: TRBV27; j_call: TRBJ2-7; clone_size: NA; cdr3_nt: TGTGCCAGCAGTTTACCCCGGACAGGCGCGGCCTACGAGCAGTACTTC; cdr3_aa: CASSLPRTGAAYEQYF
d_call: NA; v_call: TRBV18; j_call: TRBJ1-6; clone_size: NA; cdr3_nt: TGTGCCAGCTCCAGGGCAGAGCCTCTCCGGAATTCACCCCTCCACTTT; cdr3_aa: CASSRAEPLRNSPLHF
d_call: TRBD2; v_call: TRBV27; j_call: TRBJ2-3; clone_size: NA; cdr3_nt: TGTGCCAGCAGTGTAACTCCGGGACTAGCGGTCACAGATACGCAGTATTTT; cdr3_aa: CASSVTPGLAVTDTQYF
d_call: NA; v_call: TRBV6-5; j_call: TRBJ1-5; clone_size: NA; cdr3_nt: TGTGCCAGCAGTTACTCGATAGGGGTTCAGCCCCAGCATTTT; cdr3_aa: CASSYSIGVQPQHF
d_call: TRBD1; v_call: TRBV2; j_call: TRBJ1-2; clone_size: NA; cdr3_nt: TGTGCCAGCAGTGATCCGGAATACGGGACAGGGTTATTAAATGGCTACACCTTC; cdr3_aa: CASSDPEYGTGLLNGYTF
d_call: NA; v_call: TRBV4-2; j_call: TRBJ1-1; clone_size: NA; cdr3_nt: TGTGCCAGCAGCCAAGATTCGGGCGGAAAGGACACTGAAGCTTTCTTT; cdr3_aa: CASSQDSGGKDTEAFF
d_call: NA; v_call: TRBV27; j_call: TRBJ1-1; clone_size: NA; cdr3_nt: TGTGCCAGCAGTTTTCTGTCCGGGAACACTGAAGCTTTCTTT; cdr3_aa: CASSFLSGNTEAFF
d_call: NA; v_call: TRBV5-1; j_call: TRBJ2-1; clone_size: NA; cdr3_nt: TGCGCCAGCAGCTTGGAGCTCCTCAATGAGCAGTTCTTC; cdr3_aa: CASSLELLNEQFF
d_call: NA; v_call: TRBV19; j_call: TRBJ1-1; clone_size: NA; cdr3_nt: TGTGCCAGTAGTATAGGCTGGGGGATTACTGAAGCTTTCTTT; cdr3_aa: CASSIGWGITEAFF
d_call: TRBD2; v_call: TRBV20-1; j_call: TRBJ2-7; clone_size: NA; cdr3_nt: TGCAGTGCTAGCACTAGCGGGGACTACGAGCAGTACTTC; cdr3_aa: CSASTSGDYEQYF
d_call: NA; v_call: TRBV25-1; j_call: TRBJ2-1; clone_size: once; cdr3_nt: TGTGCCAGCAGTGAATTTGGGGGGTTCTATGAGCAGTTCTTC; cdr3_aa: CASSEFGGFYEQFF
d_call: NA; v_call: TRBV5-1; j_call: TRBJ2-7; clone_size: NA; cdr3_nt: TGCGCCAGCACGTCGGGGGACGGTACCTACGAGCAGTACTTC; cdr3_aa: CASTSGDGTYEQYF
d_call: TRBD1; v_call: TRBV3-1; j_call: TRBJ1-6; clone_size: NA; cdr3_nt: TGTGCCAGCAGCGCGCCGGGACAGCAATCTAATAATTCACCCCTCCACTTT; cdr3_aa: CASSAPGQQSNNSPLHF
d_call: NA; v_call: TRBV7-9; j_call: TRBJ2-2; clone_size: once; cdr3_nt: TGTGCCAGCAGCTCCAACCGCGACGGCGCCGGGGAGCTGTTTTTT; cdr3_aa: CASSSNRDGAGELFF
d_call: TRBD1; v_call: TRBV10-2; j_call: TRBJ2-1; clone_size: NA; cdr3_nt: TGCGCCACCAACAGGGACAGCTCCTACAATGAGCAGTTCTTC; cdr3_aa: CATNRDSSYNEQFF
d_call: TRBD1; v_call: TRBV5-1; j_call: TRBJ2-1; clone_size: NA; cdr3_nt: TGCGCCAGCAGTTACGGGACAGTGCCTTACAATGAGCAGTTCTTC; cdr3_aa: CASSYGTVPYNEQFF
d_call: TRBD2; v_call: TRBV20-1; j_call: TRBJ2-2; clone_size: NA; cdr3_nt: TGCAGTGCTAGAGATAGCGGGAAAACCGGGGAGCTGTTTTTT; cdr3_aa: CSARDSGKTGELFF
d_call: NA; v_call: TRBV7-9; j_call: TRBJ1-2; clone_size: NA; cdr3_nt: TGTGCCAGCAGCCTCCCCGAGTGGTTCGCCTATGGCTACACCTTC; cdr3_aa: CASSLPEWFAYGYTF
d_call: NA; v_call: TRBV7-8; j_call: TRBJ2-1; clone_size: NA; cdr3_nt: TGTGCCAGCAGCTATGACAGCCCACTCCTCATGGACGATGAGCAGTTCTTC; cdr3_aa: CASSYDSPLLMDDEQFF
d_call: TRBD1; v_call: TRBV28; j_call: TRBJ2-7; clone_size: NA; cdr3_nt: TGTGCCAGCAGAACTACAGGGGTTACGAAATCGTCCTACGAGCAGTACTTC; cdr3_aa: CASRTTGVTKSSYEQYF